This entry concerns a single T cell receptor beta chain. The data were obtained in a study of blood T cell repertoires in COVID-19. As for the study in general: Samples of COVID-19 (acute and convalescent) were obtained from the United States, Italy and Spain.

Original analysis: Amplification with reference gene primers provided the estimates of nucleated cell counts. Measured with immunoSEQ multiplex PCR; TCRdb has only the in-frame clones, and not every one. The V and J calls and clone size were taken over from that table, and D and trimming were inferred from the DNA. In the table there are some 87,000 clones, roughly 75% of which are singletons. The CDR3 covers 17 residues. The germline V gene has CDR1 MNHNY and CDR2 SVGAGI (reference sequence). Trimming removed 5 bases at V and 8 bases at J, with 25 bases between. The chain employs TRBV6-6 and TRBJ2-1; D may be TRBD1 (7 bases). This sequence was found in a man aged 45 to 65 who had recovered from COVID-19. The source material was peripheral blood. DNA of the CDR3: TGTGCCAGCAGTCCTACCTCAGGGGGACTGGGTATACATGAGCAGTTCTTC. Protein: CASSPTSGGLGIHEQFF.